A single sample gave rise to the 6 T cell receptor beta chains below, sequenced in a study of blood T cell repertoires in COVID-19. Here immunoSEQ multiplex PCR was the method, and the copy in TCRdb shows in-frame clones only, minus some. Found here are 53,000 or so clones, 90% of them singletons; the top ten hold 6.2%. Input material: peripheral blood. Receptors originate from a man aged 40-49 years with acute or convalescent COVID-19.

The chain uses TRBV10-2 and TRBJ2-1; no reliable D call. Germline V gives CDR1 WSHSY, CDR2 SAAADI. CDR3 length: 12 amino acids. Trimming took off 7 bases at V and 6 bases at J, with 10 bases between the two ends. CDR3 DNA sequence: TGCGCCAGCACATCCCCGGGCAATGAGCAGTTCTTC. Its protein is CASTSPGNEQFF.

V and J are TRBV7-9 and TRBJ2-1; D gene unclear. V was trimmed by 1 base and J by 1 base, leaving 8 bases between them. Germline V gene data show CDR1 as SEHNR and CDR2 as FQNEAQ (reference sequence). This CDR3 region has 15 residues. CDR3 sequence reads: CASSLVSGSYNEQFF. The CDR3 bases are TGTGCCAGCAGCTTAGTCAGTGGTTCCTACAATGAGCAGTTCTTC.

The chain joins TRBV30 to TRBJ1-3, with a weak D call TRBD1 (6 bases). Per germline, CDR1 GTSNPN and CDR2 SVGIG (reference sequence). There are 11 residues in the CDR3. V was clipped by 4 bases and J by 8 bases, with 9 bases between them. Here the CDR3 DNA reads TGTGCCTGGAACAGGGCGCACACCATATATTTT. Its protein is CAWNRAHTIYF. Together with reference TRBV30 and TRBJ1-3, the CDR3 gives the full variable domain: SQTIHQWPATLVQPVGSPLSLECTVEGTSNPNLYWYRQAAGRGLQLLFYSVGIGQISSEVPQNLSASRPQDRQFILSSKKLLLSDSGFYLCAWNRAHTIYFGEGSWLTVV.

The rearrangement joins TRBV11-2 to TRBJ1-3, with D possibly matching TRBD1 (6 bases). Trimming stripped 4 bases from V and 5 bases from J, with 21 bases between. CDR1 and CDR2 (germline): SGHAT, FQNNGV. The CDR3 has 17 residues. The CDR3 is CASSSGGAGVVRNTIYF. The CDR3 DNA is TGTGCCAGCAGCTCTGGGGGTGCAGGGGTTGTACGAAACACCATATATTTT.

The rearrangement uses TRBV5-1 and TRBJ1-2; TRBD1 matches at 10 bases. CDR3 length equals 14 residues. Germline assignment: CDR1 SGHRS and CDR2 YFSETQ. V shed 2 bases, J shed 8 bases, and the junction held 6 bases outside the gene matches. As DNA, the CDR3 is TGCGCCAGCAGCTTCGACAGGGGGCGAGGGGGCTACACCTTC. The encoded protein is CASSFDRGRGGYTF.

V usage is TRBV19 and J usage is TRBJ1-6; 9 nucleotides agree with TRBD1. This CDR3 is built from 15 residues. The V and J ends lost 9 bases and 3 bases, in that order; junction bases with no gene match: 6. Germline V CDR1 and CDR2: LNHDA, SQIVND (reference sequence). The CDR3 loop reads CASRDRVIYNSPLHF. For the CDR3, the DNA is TGTGCCAGCAGGGACAGGGTAATCTATAATTCACCCCTCCACTTT.